The next 16 T cell receptor beta chains were all read from a single sample in a study of blood T cell repertoires in COVID-19. Here immunoSEQ multiplex PCR was the method, and the copy in TCRdb shows in-frame clones only, minus some. Found here are some 140,000 clones, about four fifths of them singletons; the top ten hold 5% to 7%. The material sequenced was PBMCs or T cells enriched from blood (not recorded which). These receptors were collected from a man in his forties or fifties with acute COVID-19.

The CDR3 here is CASSRTGNDAEAFF. For the CDR3, the DNA is TGTGCCAGCAGTCGGACAGGGAATGATGCTGAAGCTTTCTTT. This chain uses TRBV6-5 with TRBJ1-1, with 8 bases that match TRBD1. The J segment lost 6 bases and the V segment lost 5 bases, leaving 8 bases of the junction unmatched. The CDR3 length is 14 residues. Germline CDR1 reads MNHEY; CDR2 reads SVGAGI.

V and J are TRBV11-2 and TRBJ1-3; TRBD1 might be the D (5 bases). The CDR3 is made up of 14 amino acids. V shed 0 bases and J shed 2 bases, with 5 bases lying between them. CDR1 and CDR2 (germline): SGHAT, FQNNGV. The CDR3 reads CASSLDRAGNTIYF. CDR3 nucleotide sequence: TGTGCCAGCAGCTTAGACAGGGCTGGAAACACCATATATTTT. Combining the CDR3 with reference TRBV11-2 and TRBJ1-3 gives the whole variable domain EAGVAQSPRYKIIEKRQSVAFWCNPISGHATLYWYQQILGQGPKLLIQFQNNGVVDDSQLPKDRFSAERLKGVDSTLKIQPAKLEDSAVYLCASSLDRAGNTIYFGEGSWLTVV.

This rearrangement joins TRBV1 to TRBJ2-5; no check of the table's D call, TRBD2, against the DNA was made. TRBV1 counts as a pseudogene. This CDR3 region has 15 residues. The CDR3 DNA reads TGCACCAGCAGACCCGGGACTAGCGGGGGAGAGACCCAGTACTTC. It specifies CTSRPGTSGGETQYF.

V usage is TRBV29-1 and J usage is TRBJ2-5; tentatively, D is TRBD2 (7 bases). The CDR3 has 13 amino acids. CDR1 is SQVTM, CDR2 ANQGSEA, per germline. Trimming removed 6 bases at V and 3 bases at J, with 14 bases between. The CDR3: CSVRRGGEETQYF. In DNA form, the CDR3 reads TGCAGCGTCCGTAGGGGGGGGGAAGAGACCCAGTACTTC.

This clone has just one count. The rearrangement uses TRBV6-2 or TRBV6-3 and TRBJ1-2; 8 bases line up with TRBD1. V dropped 5 bases and J dropped 4; count of bases not matched to a gene: 6. The CDR3 is made up of 14 amino acids. Germline CDR1 and CDR2: MNHEY and SVGEGT. CDR3 coding DNA: TGTGCCAGCAGTGCTGGACAGGGAGGCTATGGCTACACCTTC. Translating it yields CASSAGQGGYGYTF.

This chain links TRBV7-2 with TRBJ1-5; 9 bases align to TRBD1. This CDR3 is 16 amino acids long. V lost 1 base and J lost 5; bases outside the gene matches: 6. CDR1 and CDR2 (germline): SGHTA, FQGNSA. Here the CDR3 reads CASSLESGQGDQPQHF. Here the CDR3 DNA reads TGTGCCAGCAGCTTAGAATCGGGACAGGGCGATCAGCCCCAGCATTTT.

The chain couples TRBV19 to TRBJ1-4; D not certain. This CDR3 comprises 15 residues. Germline CDR1 is LNHDA and CDR2 is SQIVND (reference sequence). The ends were cut back, 7 bases at V and 7 bases at J, with 19 bases in the middle. Here the CDR3 reads CASTVGGLFGEKLFF. CDR3 sequence (DNA): TGTGCCAGTACCGTGGGAGGGCTGTTCGGTGAAAAACTGTTTTTT. Full variable domain (missing parts from reference TRBV19 and TRBJ1-4): DGGITQSPKYLFRKEGQNVTLSCEQNLNHDAMYWYRQDPGQGLRLIYYSQIVNDFQKGDIAEGYSVSREKKESFPLTVTSAQKNPTAFYLCASTVGGLFGEKLFFGSGTQLSVL.

V usage is TRBV7-2 and J usage is TRBJ2-1; 8 bases map to TRBD2. The length of the CDR3 is 14 residues. Germline V gene lookup returns CDR1 SGHTA and CDR2 FQGNSA. Unmatched junction bases numbered 12, after V lost 5 bases and J lost 12 bases. In nucleotides, the CDR3 is TGTGCCAGCAGCCTTTCTAAGAGCGGGAGTACGCAGTTCTTC. Translation: CASSLSKSGSTQFF.

With respect to this clone: Other nucleotide sequences in the sample specify the same CDR3. CDR3 region: CATSRVSGDEQYF. For the CDR3, the DNA is TGTGCCACCAGCAGGGTCTCCGGGGACGAGCAGTACTTC. The J gene is TRBJ2-7, the V gene TRBV15; tentative D call: TRBD2 (5 bases). The V end was cut by 3 bases, the J end by 5 bases, with 11 bases between. The CDR3 has 13 residues. CDR1 LNHNV and CDR2 YYDKDF come from the germline V gene (reference sequence).

CDR3 loop: CASSSKAGRSYEQYF. The CDR3 DNA reads TGTGCCAGCAGCTCGAAGGCAGGCCGTAGCTACGAGCAGTACTTC. The chain has TRBV13 and TRBJ2-7; D call uncertain. Trimming stripped 4 bases from V and 3 bases from J, with 16 bases between. Germline CDR1 reads PRHDT; CDR2 reads FYEKMQ (reference sequence). The CDR3 is 15 amino acids.

The chain joins TRBV20-1 to TRBJ1-2; TRBD1 is a possible D gene (6 bases). CDR1 is DFQATT, CDR2 SNEGSKA, per germline (reference sequence). Trimming took 8 bases from V and 14 from J, leaving 21 bases between them. The CDR3 covers 11 residues. CDR3: CSKYSGGRQTF. Written as DNA, the CDR3 is TGCAGTAAATATAGCGGGGGGCGGCAAACCTTC.

The chain employs TRBV30 and TRBJ1-2; 9 bases fit TRBD1. J gave up 3 bases and V 2 bases, and 4 bases lay outside the gene matches. The V gene's germline CDR1 is GTSNPN and CDR2 SVGIG (reference sequence). This CDR3 spans 14 amino acids. The CDR3, as DNA: TGTGCCTGGAGTCCGACAGGGGGGGACTATGGCTACACCTTC. It yields the protein CAWSPTGGDYGYTF.

The chain uses TRBV7-7 and TRBJ1-5; the match to TRBD1 covers 12 bases. Germline CDR1 SSHAT, CDR2 FNYEAQ (reference sequence). The CDR3 has 20 amino acids. The J segment lost 6 bases and the V segment lost 4 bases, leaving 19 bases of the junction unmatched. The CDR3 bases are TGTGCCAGCAGCTACAAGGCCCCCGGGACAGGGGGCTTGTTTGGTCAGCCCCAGCATTTT. Its translation is CASSYKAPGTGGLFGQPQHF. Full variable domain (outside the CDR3, taken from reference TRBV7-7 and TRBJ1-5): GAGVSQSPRYKVTKRGQDVTLRCDPISSHATLYWYQQALGQGPEFLTYFNYEAQPDKSGLPSDRFSAERPEGSISTLTIQRTEQRDSAMYRCASSYKAPGTGGLFGQPQHFGDGTRLSIL.

This clone showed up just once. The chain joins TRBV5-4 to TRBJ2-3; 11 bases agree with TRBD2. CDR1 SGHNT and CDR2 YYREEE come from the germline V gene (reference sequence). V shed 2 bases and J 5 bases; nucleotides not matched to a gene: 7. The CDR3 runs to 16 residues. CDR3 nucleotides: TGTGCCAGCAGCTTAATAGCGGGGGGGGACCAAGATACGCAGTATTTT. Amino acids: CASSLIAGGDQDTQYF.

This sequence joins TRBV6-6 and TRBJ2-3, with 8 bases matching TRBD2. This CDR3 has 16 amino acids. After removal of 0 bases from V and 4 bases from J, the junction contained 6 bases not matched to a gene. CDR1 is MNHNY and CDR2 is SVGAGI in the germline V gene (reference sequence). The CDR3 is CASSYSAGEPPDTQYF. CDR3 DNA: TGTGCCAGCAGTTACTCAGCGGGAGAACCGCCAGATACGCAGTATTTT.

The rearrangement uses TRBV7-2 and TRBJ2-7, with D possibly matching TRBD1 (5 bases). From germline, CDR1 is SGHTA and CDR2 FQGNSA. V was trimmed by 6 bases and J by 5 bases, leaving 11 bases between them. The CDR3 has 12 amino acids. DNA for the CDR3: TGTGCCAGCAGTCCAGACAGTCACGAGCAGTACTTC. As protein: CASSPDSHEQYF.